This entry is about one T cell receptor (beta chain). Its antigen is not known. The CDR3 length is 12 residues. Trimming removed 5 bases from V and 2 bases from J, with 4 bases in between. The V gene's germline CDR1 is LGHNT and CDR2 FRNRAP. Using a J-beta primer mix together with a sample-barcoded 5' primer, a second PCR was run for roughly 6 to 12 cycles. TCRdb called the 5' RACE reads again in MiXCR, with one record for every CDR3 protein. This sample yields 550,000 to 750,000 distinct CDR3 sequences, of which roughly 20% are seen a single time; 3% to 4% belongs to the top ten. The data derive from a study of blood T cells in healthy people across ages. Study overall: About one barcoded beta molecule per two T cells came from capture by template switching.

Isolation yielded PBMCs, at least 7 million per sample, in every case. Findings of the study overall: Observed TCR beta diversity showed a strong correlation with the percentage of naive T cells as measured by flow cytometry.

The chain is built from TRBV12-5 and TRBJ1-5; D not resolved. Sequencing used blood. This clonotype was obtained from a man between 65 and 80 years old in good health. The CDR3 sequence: CASGDGNQPQHF. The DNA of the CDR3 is TGTGCTAGTGGTGACGGCAATCAGCCCCAGCATTTT.